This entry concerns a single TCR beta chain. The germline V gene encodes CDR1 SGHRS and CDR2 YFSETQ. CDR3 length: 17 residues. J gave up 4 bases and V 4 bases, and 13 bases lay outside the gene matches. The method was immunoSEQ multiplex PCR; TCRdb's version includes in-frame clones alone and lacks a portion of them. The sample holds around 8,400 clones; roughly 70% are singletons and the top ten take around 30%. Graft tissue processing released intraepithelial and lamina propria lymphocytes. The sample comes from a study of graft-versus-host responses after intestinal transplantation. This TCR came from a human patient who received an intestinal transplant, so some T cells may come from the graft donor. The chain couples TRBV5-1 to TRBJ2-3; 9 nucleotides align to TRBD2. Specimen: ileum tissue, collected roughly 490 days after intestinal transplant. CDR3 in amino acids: CASSPTLAGSYSDTQYF. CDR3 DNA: TGCGCCAGCAGCCCCACCCTAGCGGGAAGTTACTCAGATACGCAGTATTTT.